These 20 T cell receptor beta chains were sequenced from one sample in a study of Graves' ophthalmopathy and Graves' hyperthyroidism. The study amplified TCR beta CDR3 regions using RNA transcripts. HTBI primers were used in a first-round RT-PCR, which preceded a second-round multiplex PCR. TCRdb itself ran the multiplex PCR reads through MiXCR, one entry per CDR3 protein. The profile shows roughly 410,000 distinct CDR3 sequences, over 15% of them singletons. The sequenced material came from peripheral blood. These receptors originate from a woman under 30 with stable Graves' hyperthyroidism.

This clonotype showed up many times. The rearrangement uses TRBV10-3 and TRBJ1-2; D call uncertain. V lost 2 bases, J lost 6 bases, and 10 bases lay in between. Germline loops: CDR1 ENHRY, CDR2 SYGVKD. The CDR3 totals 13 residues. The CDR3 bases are TGTGCCATCAGTGAGAACCTGCCCGATGGCTACACCTTC. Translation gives CAISENLPDGYTF.

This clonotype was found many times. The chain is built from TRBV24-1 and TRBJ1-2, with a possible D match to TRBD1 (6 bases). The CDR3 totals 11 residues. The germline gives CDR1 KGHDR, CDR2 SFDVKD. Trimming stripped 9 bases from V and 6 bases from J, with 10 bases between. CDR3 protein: CATAQGNGYTF. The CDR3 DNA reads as TGTGCCACCGCACAGGGAAATGGCTACACCTTC.

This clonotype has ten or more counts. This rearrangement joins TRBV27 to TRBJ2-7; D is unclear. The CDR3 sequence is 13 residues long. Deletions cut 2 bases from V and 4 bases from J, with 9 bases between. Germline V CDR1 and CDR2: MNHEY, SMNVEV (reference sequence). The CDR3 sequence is CASSLTAFYEQYF. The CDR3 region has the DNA TGTGCCAGCAGTTTAACGGCTTTTTACGAGCAGTACTTC.

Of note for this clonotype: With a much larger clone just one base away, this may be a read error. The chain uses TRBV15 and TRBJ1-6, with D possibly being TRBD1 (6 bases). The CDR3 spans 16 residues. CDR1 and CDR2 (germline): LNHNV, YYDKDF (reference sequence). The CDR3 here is CATCRGTRWQHSPLHF. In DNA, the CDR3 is TGTGCCACCTGCAGGGGAACGCGCTGGCAGCACTCACCCCTCCACTTT.

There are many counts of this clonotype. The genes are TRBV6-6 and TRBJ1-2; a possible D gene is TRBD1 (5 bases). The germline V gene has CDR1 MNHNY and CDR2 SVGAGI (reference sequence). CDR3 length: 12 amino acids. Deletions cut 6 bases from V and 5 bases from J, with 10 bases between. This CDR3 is CASRVGGYGYTF. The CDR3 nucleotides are TGTGCCAGCAGGGTGGGGGGGTATGGCTACACCTTC.

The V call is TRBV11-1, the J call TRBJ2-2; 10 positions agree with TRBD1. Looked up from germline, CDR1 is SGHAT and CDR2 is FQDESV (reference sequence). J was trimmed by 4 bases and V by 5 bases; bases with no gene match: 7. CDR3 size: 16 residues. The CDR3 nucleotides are TGTGCCAGCAGCGCCGCCGGGACAGGGGTCACCGGGGAGCTGTTTTTT. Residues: CASSAAGTGVTGELFF.

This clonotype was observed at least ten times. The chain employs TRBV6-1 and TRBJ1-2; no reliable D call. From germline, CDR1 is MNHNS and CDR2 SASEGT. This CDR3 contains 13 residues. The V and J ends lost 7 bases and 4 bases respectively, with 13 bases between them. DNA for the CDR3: TGTGCCAGCATGGACCTGAGAGTCTATGGCTACACCTTC. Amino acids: CASMDLRVYGYTF.

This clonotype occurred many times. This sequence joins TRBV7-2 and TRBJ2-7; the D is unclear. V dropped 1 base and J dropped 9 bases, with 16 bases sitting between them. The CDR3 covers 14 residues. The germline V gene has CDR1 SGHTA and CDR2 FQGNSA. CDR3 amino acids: CASSLGYHLKGQYF. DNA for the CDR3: TGTGCCAGCAGCTTAGGCTATCACCTAAAGGGGCAGTACTTC.

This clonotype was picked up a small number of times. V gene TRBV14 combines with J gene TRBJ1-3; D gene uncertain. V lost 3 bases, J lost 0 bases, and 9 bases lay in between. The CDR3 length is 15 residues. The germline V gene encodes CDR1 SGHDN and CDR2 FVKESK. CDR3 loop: CASSHDMFSGNTIYF. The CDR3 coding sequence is TGTGCCAGCAGCCACGACATGTTCTCTGGAAACACCATATATTTT.

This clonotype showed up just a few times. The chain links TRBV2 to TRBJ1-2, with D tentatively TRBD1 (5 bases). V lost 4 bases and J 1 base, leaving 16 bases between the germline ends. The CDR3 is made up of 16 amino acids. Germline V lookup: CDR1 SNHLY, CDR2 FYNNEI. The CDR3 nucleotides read TGTGCCAGCAGTGCGGTTTGGGGCAGCAATAACTATGGCTACACCTTC. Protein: CASSAVWGSNNYGYTF.

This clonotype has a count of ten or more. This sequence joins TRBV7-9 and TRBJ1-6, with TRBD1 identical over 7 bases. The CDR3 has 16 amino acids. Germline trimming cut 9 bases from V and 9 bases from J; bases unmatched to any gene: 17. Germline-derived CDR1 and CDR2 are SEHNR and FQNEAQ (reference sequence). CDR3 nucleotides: TGTGCCAGTAATTCCTTTAGACAGGGAAGGAGTTCACCCCTCCACTTT. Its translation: CASNSFRQGRSSPLHF.

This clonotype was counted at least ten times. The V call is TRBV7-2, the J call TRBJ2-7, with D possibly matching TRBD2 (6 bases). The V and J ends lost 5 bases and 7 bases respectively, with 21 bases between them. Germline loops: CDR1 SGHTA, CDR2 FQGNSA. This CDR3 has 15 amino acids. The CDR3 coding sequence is TGTGCCAGCAGCCATGGACGGGGGACTGGGGAAGAGCAGTACTTC. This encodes CASSHGRGTGEEQYF.

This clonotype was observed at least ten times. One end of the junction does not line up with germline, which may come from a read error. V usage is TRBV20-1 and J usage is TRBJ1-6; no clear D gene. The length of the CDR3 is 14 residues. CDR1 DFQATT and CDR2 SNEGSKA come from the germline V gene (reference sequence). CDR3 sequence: CSTSVEARDSPLHF. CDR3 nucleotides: TGCAGTACTAGTGTGGAGGCCAGAGATTCACCCCTCCACTTT.

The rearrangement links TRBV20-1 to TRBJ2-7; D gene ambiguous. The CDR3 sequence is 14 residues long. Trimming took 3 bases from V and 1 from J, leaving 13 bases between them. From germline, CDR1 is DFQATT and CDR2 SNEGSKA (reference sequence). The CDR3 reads CSASRITGSYEQYF. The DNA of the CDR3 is TGCAGTGCTAGCCGGATTACCGGGTCCTACGAGCAGTACTTC.

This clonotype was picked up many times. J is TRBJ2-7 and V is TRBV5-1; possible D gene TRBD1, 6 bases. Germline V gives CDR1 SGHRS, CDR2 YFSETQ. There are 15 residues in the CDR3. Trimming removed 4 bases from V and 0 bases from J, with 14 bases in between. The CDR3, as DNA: TGCGCCAGCAGCCCACAGGGACCAAGCTCCTACGAGCAGTACTTC. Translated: CASSPQGPSSYEQYF.

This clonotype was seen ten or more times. CDR3 residues: CASILAAQETQYF. CDR3 DNA sequence: TGTGCCAGCATCCTGGCAGCCCAAGAGACCCAGTACTTC. This chain uses TRBV6-1 with TRBJ2-5; D gene unclear. The length of the CDR3 is 13 residues. Germline loops: CDR1 MNHNS, CDR2 SASEGT. V lost 7 bases and J lost 1, with 10 bases in between.

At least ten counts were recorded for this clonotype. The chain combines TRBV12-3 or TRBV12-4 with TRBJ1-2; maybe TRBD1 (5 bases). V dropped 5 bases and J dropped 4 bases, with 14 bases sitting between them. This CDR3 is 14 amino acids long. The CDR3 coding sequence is TGTGCCAGCAGTGGGACCGGTAATGGCTATGGCTACACCTTC. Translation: CASSGTGNGYGYTF.

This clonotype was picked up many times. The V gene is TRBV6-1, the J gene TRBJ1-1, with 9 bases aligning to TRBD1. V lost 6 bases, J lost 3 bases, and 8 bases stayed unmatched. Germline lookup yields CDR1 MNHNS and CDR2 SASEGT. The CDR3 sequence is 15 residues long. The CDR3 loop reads CASSTGWTGDTEAFF. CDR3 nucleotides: TGTGCCAGCAGCACGGGATGGACAGGGGACACTGAAGCTTTCTTT.

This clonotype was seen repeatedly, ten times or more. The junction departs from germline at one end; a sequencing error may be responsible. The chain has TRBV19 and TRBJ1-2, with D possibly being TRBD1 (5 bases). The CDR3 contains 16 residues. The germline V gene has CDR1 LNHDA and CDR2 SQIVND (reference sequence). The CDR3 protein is CASSTPEGRPNYGYTF. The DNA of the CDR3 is TGTGCCAGCAGTACCCCCGAGGGGCGTCCTAACTATGGCTACACCTTC.

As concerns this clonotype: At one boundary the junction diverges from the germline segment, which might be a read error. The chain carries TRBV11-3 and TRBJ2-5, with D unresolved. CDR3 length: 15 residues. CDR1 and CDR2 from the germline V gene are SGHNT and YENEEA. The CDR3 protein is CASSLDPLTGETQHF. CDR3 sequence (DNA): TGTGCCAGCAGCTTAGACCCCTTAACCGGAGAGACCCAGCACTTC.